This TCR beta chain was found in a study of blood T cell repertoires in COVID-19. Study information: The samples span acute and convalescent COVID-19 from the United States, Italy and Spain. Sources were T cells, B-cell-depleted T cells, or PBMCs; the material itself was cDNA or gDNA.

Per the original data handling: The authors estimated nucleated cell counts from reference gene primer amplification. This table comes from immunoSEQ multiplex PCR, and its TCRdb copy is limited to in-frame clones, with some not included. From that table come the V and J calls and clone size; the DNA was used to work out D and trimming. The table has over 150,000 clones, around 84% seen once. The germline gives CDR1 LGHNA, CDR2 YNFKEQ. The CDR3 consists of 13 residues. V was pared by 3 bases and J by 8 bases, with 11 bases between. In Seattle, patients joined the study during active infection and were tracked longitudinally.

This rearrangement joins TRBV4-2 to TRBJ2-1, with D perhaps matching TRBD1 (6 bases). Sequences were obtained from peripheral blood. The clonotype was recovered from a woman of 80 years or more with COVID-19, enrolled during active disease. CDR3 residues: CASSQETGYEQFF. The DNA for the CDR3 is TGTGCCAGCAGCCAGGAAACAGGGTATGAGCAGTTCTTC.